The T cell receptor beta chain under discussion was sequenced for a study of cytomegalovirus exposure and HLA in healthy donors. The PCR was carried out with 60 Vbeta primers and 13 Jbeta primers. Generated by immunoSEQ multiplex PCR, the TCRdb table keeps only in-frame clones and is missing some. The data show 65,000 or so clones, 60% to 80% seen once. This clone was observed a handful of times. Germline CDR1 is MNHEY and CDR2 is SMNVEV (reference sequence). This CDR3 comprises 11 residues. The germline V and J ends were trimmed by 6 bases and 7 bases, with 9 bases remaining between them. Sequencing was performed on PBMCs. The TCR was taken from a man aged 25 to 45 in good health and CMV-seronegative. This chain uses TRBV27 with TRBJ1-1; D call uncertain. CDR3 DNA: TGTGCCAGCAGGACCGGGATTGAAGCTTTCTTT. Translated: CASRTGIEAFF.